This T cell receptor beta chain was captured by sequencing in a study of cytomegalovirus exposure and HLA in healthy donors (dated by TCRdb to the late 2010s). General notes on the study: An earlier analysis of roughly 630 of the donors reported about 250 Gb of sequence data and 100 million to 130 million unique TCR beta sequences from some 180 million T cells. Typing coverage differed by locus: A, B, C, DRB1 and DQB1 were typed in roughly 629-630 donors, DQA1 in roughly 510, DPA1 in some 610, and DPB1 in 450 to 480. Genome-wide SNP genotypes for about three fifths of the roughly 670 donors were used in a later genetic analysis, which treated that subset as a discovery cohort. High-throughput TCR immunosequencing, statistical association of individual TCRs with disease status, and machine learning were combined to predict cytomegalovirus infection status. An early release that covered around 590 HLA-typed donors contained approximately 290 gigabases of sequencing data and tens of millions of unique TCR sequences. Among roughly 400 genotyped donors of the cohort, an average of approximately 220,000 unique TCR beta nucleotide sequences was sequenced per donor, of which 15% to 20% were non-productive. Rather than using new phenotypic data, the later analysis identified candidate immune exposures from TCR beta sequences and from how often those sequences occurred across donors. Of the approximately 400 genotyped donors, 81% were placed in the genetic ancestry cluster associated with self-reported Caucasian donors. A few DR-DQ haplotypes were treated as single units for association and clustering because of strong linkage in the cohort. Donor age, sex, ethnicity and CMV serostatus were compiled together with the repertoire data. In a later analysis, previously published TCR beta repertoires from about 670 donors were re-analyzed and high-resolution HLA genotyping was added so that TCR occurrence patterns could be studied. Both class I and class II loci were covered by HLA typing, at four-digit resolution. In an earlier analysis of roughly 540 of the donors, high-throughput TCR beta sequencing was used to judge whether each TCR beta V gene segment behaved as functional or pseudogenic. Every repertoire in the discovery cohort had been generated on one and the same sequencing platform. Using immunosequencing, the study profiled T cell repertoires from 550 to 750 subjects and related those repertoires to cytomegalovirus serostatus. In addition to the first cohort of roughly 670 subjects, a separate validation cohort of approximately 110 different subjects was used. The study was designed to test whether signatures of past pathogen exposure could be identified by cataloging public T cell receptors. The research as a whole found: An earlier analysis of approximately 530 of the donors showed that most TCR beta V segments appeared in productive rearrangements either about 90% or about 30% of the time, which broadly matched IMGT annotations. The sequencing pipeline was judged likely to have produced a cluster of highly shared sequence variants as a technical artifact. It was suggested by the authors that the approach could potentially be generalized to other disease states and immunological phenotypes. Because some donors lacked HLA typing at each locus, the association tests relied only on the typed subset. In a later genetic analysis, fewer N-insertions in productive TCRs were reported among donors in an Asian-associated ancestry cluster than the 666-donor mean. Most TCR sequences were observed very rarely across donors, whereas some public TCRs were present in many individuals. CMV serostatus was the only immune exposure information available for the cohort. A further reported finding was that TCR beta sequences accurately predicted the HLA-A and HLA-B alleles for most subjects in the first cohort. At a false discovery rate of 0.05, a later analysis linked approximately 18,000 TCR beta sequences to specific HLA alleles. A later genetic analysis associated a missense DCLRE1C variant with V-gene and J-gene trimming of TCR beta chains, and an independent cohort replicated the association. In a later analysis, HLA-associated TCR beta chains were found to be more clonally expanded and to have lower generation probabilities than equally common non-associated chains. Linkage disequilibrium might explain the correlated functional status among segregating V segments, but an unknown experimental factor could not be excluded. A total of 150 to 200 TCR beta chains were listed by the study as associated with cytomegalovirus. The classifier was reported to diagnose cytomegalovirus status with high specificity and sensitivity in both the original cohort and the validation cohort. Because counts were too low, 15 to 20 rarely observed V segments, including chromosome 9 orphons, were excluded from the earlier analysis of 587 of the donors. A later analysis found that TCR association rates varied across HLA loci, with DRB1 alleles showing the most associated TCRs and HLA-C alleles the fewest. Assigning TCR associations to individual alleles was difficult when HLA alleles, especially DR and DQ, strongly co-occurred. The presence/absence analyses assumed that sequencing depth was roughly uniform across donors, and that assumption may not be true. In vitro tests confirmed that three of the cytomegalovirus-associated TCR beta chains recognize cytomegalovirus antigens. According to a later analysis, most CMV-associated TCR beta chains appeared to be HLA-restricted, and the HLA associations seemed to be driven largely by CMV exposure. According to a later analysis, parvovirus B19, influenza, CMV and Epstein-Barr virus appeared linked to several top co-occurrence clusters. In this cohort, only TCR beta chains were sequenced, and detectable features were limited by the absence of alpha or paired-chain data.

The cohort comprised under 700 healthy bone marrow donors. All cohort members were sampled while nominally healthy, although unrecorded immune exposures were likely present. The donor was CMV seronegative and belonged to the group of 352 seronegative cohort members. A peripheral blood sample was collected from each donor, and TCR beta sequencing was performed on peripheral blood mononuclear cells. The Qiagen DNeasy Blood Extraction Kit was used to extract genomic DNA from the blood cell samples. This clone was found once. Its antigen is not yet known. Per-base quality was not reported, and no clone a single base away is much larger than it. Library method: the immunoSEQ multiplex PCR assay. For the multiplex PCR, a mixture combining 60 forward primers for TCR Vbeta segments and 13 reverse primers for TCR Jbeta segments was used. Amplification of the CDR3 region of rearranged TCR beta genes was performed with a multiplex PCR assay on genomic DNA. Amplified TCR beta libraries were sequenced as 87-base-pair reads on the Illumina HiSeq System. In the source study's methods: Across the 670 or so repertoires, a later analysis counted roughly 84 million unique TCR beta chains, around 11 million of which were shared by at least two donors. To remove PCR and sequencing errors, raw reads were error-corrected and collapsed into unique sequences using a nearest-neighbor algorithm that merged closely related sequences. V, D and J gene segments were assigned by aligning CDR3 sequences to IMGT reference sequences. For a sequence to be retained, a match of at least six nucleotides was required to both a V gene segment and a J gene segment. A rearrangement counted as productive if the CDR3 had no stop codons and remained in frame with V and J, and every other rearrangement counted as non-productive. CDR3 was defined by IMGT convention, running from the second conserved V-encoded cysteine to the conserved J-encoded phenylalanine. In an earlier analysis of some 550 of the donors, sequences lacking an unambiguous match to a single V gene segment were excluded. In an earlier analysis of 587 of the donors, V segments were called functional above 56.7% productive rearrangements and were called segregating when the between-donor standard deviation exceeded 5%. A statistical classification framework was built for diagnosing cytomegalovirus status from the catalog of TCR beta chain sequences. V and J gene assignment, in a later analysis, came from comparing TCR nucleotide sequences with IMGT/GENE-DB human TR gene sequences. The TCRdist pipeline was used in a later analysis to assign CDR3 sequences and most-parsimonious VDJ recombination scenarios. In a later analysis, every TCR beta chain was defined by the combination of its CDR3 amino acid sequence and its V-gene family, and reads without a unique V-gene family were dropped. As a way to deal with suspected cross-contamination and a sequencing artifact, a later analysis dropped 592 nucleotide sequences that were highly shared and had low generation probability. In a later analysis, a clonal expansion index for each public chain was calculated from normalized within-repertoire ranks of inferred template counts. In a later analysis, generation probabilities were computed with a VDJ recombination model fitted to out-of-frame rearrangements, and the resulting probabilities were checked against IGoR. A later analysis scored TCR-TCR, TCR-HLA and TCR-CMV co-occurrence with hypergeometric tests, applying a repertoire-size bias correction to TCR pairs. A later analysis estimated false discovery rates by permuting HLA or CMV assignments 20 times. A later analysis grouped co-occurring TCRs with DBSCAN, adding TCRdist sequence similarity when clustering within HLA-allele-positive subsets. For co-occurrence clustering, repertoires with fewer than 30,000 or more than 120,000 public chains were excluded, along with five repertoires with anomalous nucleotide sharing. Sourced from immuneACCESS, this table was stored by TCRdb with only in-frame sequences that have V and J called. A share of the clones is absent; for the studies checked, an unresolved V gene accounts for under half, and the remainder has no known explanation. V and J calls and clone size come straight from that table; D and trimming were deduced from the DNA. The sample table records about 120,000 clones; 73% of these occur just once. Of the sample, around 4% falls within the top ten clones.

The specimen sequenced was PBMCs. This sequence originates from a woman aged 35 to 49 in good health and CMV-seronegative.

The nucleotide sequence reads TGCGCCAGCAGTTGGGGCCCTAGTAATTCACCCCTCCACTTT. This is translated as CASSWGPSNSPLHF. The chain is assembled from TRBV5-1 and TRBJ1-6; TRBD1 might be the D gene, on 5 matching bases. Spanning cysteine to phenylalanine, the CDR3 consists of 14 amino acids. Solely the CDR3 DNA is kept, with 42 bases framed from the first base. V sheds 5 bases and J sheds 6 bases, leaving 12 bases between their ends. CDR1 and CDR2, looked up from the germline V gene, are SGHRS and YFSETQ. Where the CDR3 stops, the reference TRBV5-1 and TRBJ1-6 genes take over; the full variable domain is KAGVTQTPRYLIKTRGQQVTLSCSPISGHRSVSWYQQTPGQGLQFLFEYFSETQRNKGNFPGRFSGRQFSNSRSEMNVSTLELGDSALYLCASSWGPSNSPLHFGNGTRLTVT.